This T cell receptor (beta chain) came from a study of T cells in Graves' hyperthyroidism and ophthalmopathy. Uncontrolled infections, other autoimmune diseases, pregnancy or lactation led to exclusion of patients. The study based diagnoses on clinical symptoms, serum thyroxine and TRAb, thyroid ultrasound and orbital computed tomography. Overall study results and limits: Appearing also in blood were most of the thyroid clonotypes expanded above 0.001.

In germline, CDR1 is SGHTA, CDR2 FQGNSA. CDR3 size: 13 residues. Trimming at V came to 5 bases and at J to 2 bases, leaving 2 bases not matched to a gene. Amplification targeted TCR beta CDR3 regions from RNA transcripts. A first-round RT-PCR of the TCR CDR3 used the HTBI primer set. Each CDR3 protein gets one entry after TCRdb re-called the multiplex PCR reads with MiXCR. This repertoire shows hundreds of thousands of distinct CDR3 sequences, roughly 15% found once; its top ten account for approximately 13%. This clonotype was counted many times. Its target is not known. The clonotype comes from a man aged 18 to 29 with Graves' ophthalmopathy. The chain employs TRBV7-2 and TRBJ1-2, with TRBD1 identical over 7 bases. Sequenced input: blood. The CDR3 reads CASSPTGNYGYTF. In nucleotides, the CDR3 is TGTGCCAGCAGCCCGACAGGGAACTATGGCTACACCTTC.